These T cell receptor beta chains were read from a single sample in a study of blood T cell repertoires in COVID-19. The data were produced by immunoSEQ multiplex PCR, yet TCRdb's version contains in-frame clones alone and is incomplete. The data contain approximately 100,000 clones, 89% of them seen just once; the ten biggest clones take up 5% to 6.5%. Sequences were obtained from peripheral blood. The receptors were sampled from an elderly woman with active COVID-19. Each CDR3 is given with its conserved first and last residue. The D gene is left open where the match is weak. Clone sizes are given selectively: once, few, many, or a class where the clone is expanded.

D gene,J gene,CDR3 length,V gene,clone size,CDR3 DNA,CDR3 protein
NA,TRBJ2-7,11,TRBV6-5,NA,TGTGCCAGCATTTTCCGGTACGAGCAGTACTTC,CASIFRYEQYF
TRBD2,TRBJ2-1,14,TRBV5-5,once,TGTGCCAGCCACGCTAGCGGGAGGGCGAATGAGCAGTTCTTC,CASHASGRANEQFF
NA,TRBJ1-5,15,TRBV11-2,NA,TGTGCCAGCAGCTTAGAGGCGGGGTGGAATCAGCCCCAGCATTTT,CASSLEAGWNQPQHF
TRBD1,TRBJ1-4,14,TRBV11-2,NA,TGTGCCAGCAGCTCCAGGGGGCCTGGTGAAAAACTGTTTTTT,CASSSRGPGEKLFF
TRBD1,TRBJ2-7,15,TRBV18,NA,TGTGCCAGCTCGACAACAGGGGTTAGCTCCTACGAGCAGTACTTC,CASSTTGVSSYEQYF
NA,TRBJ2-1,15,TRBV7-2,NA,TGTGCCAGCAGCCCCGGGCTAGCTGTCTACAATGAGCAGTTCTTC,CASSPGLAVYNEQFF
NA,TRBJ2-6,18,TRBV19,once,TGTGCCAGTAGCTCTCAGGGTAGGTCAACCTCTGGGGCCAACGTCCTGACTTTC,CASSSQGRSTSGANVLTF
NA,TRBJ2-7,12,TRBV30,NA,TGTGCCTGGCAATCGAGGGCCTACGAGCAGTACTTC,CAWQSRAYEQYF
NA,TRBJ2-1,13,TRBV6-5,NA,TGTGCCAGCATGACTAGTCTCTACAATGAGCAGTTCTTC,CASMTSLYNEQFF
TRBD2,TRBJ2-2,15,TRBV7-3,NA,TGTGCCAGCAGCTTAAGGGAGGGACGGACCGGGGAGCTGTTTTTT,CASSLREGRTGELFF
TRBD1,TRBJ2-3,16,TRBV3-1/TRBV3-2,NA,TGTGCCAGCAGTCGGGACAGGGGGCCGGGTACAGATACGCAGTATTTT,CASSRDRGPGTDTQYF
NA,TRBJ1-4,12,TRBV18,NA,TGTGCCAGCTCACCTAGTAGAGAAAAACTGTTTTTT,CASSPSREKLFF
TRBD1,TRBJ1-5,13,TRBV2,once,TGTGCCAGCAGTGCCGGGACAGATCAGCCCCAGCATTTT,CASSAGTDQPQHF
NA,TRBJ2-2,14,TRBV28,NA,TGTGCCAGCAGTAGGACAAGGGACACCGGGGAGCTGTTTTTT,CASSRTRDTGELFF
NA,TRBJ2-3,16,TRBV11-1,NA,TGTGCCAGCAGCCACCTTTTCCGGAGGATGGCAGATACGCAGTATTTT,CASSHLFRRMADTQYF
NA,TRBJ2-2,14,TRBV4-1,NA,TGCGCCAGCAGCCTGAGGACGAACACCGGGGAGCTGTTTTTT,CASSLRTNTGELFF
NA,TRBJ1-6,13,TRBV3-1/TRBV3-2,NA,TGTGCCAGCAGTCGAGATCCGGATTCACCCCTCCACTTT,CASSRDPDSPLHF
NA,TRBJ1-1,12,TRBV7-3,NA,TGTGCCAGCAGCCCACTTACAGCTGAAGCTTTCTTT,CASSPLTAEAFF
NA,TRBJ2-3,15,TRBV5-1,NA,TGCGCCAGCAGCTTGGGACTAGTTAGTGCAGATACGCAGTATTTT,CASSLGLVSADTQYF
TRBD2,TRBJ2-2,15,TRBV7-3,NA,TGTGCCAGCAGCTTACTAGCGGAGCGGCACGGGGAGCTGTTTTTT,CASSLLAERHGELFF
NA,TRBJ2-7,12,TRBV11-3,once,TGTGCCAGCGGTACCTCGGCGGGGGAGCAGTACTTC,CASGTSAGEQYF
NA,TRBJ1-1,15,TRBV6-5,NA,TGTGCCAGCAGTTCCCCCGCGACAGGCCACACTGAAGCTTTCTTT,CASSSPATGHTEAFF
NA,TRBJ1-1,13,TRBV19,NA,TGTGCCAGTAGACAAACAGGGTGGGGGAAAGCTTTCTTT,CASRQTGWGKAFF
NA,TRBJ2-1,16,TRBV21-1,NA,TGTGCCAGCACCACAACCGGGACAGGGGCCTACAATGAGCAGTTCTTC,CASTTTGTGAYNEQFF
TRBD2,TRBJ2-7,15,TRBV9,once,TGTGCCAGCAGCGTCTCTAGCGGGATAGCCTACGAGCAGTACTTC,CASSVSSGIAYEQYF
TRBD2,TRBJ2-7,15,TRBV11-2,NA,TGTGCCAGCAGCTTAGACAGCGGGACCACCTACGAGCAGTACTTC,CASSLDSGTTYEQYF
NA,TRBJ2-1,14,TRBV9,NA,TGTGCCAGCAGCCCCCTTGGCGGGAACAATGAGCAGTTCTTC,CASSPLGGNNEQFF
NA,TRBJ1-1,11,TRBV28,NA,TGTGCCAGCAGGGCCAACACTGAAGCTTTCTTT,CASRANTEAFF
TRBD2,TRBJ2-5,14,TRBV19,NA,TGTGCCAGTAGTATTCGGACTAGGTTGGAGACCCAGTACTTC,CASSIRTRLETQYF
TRBD2,TRBJ2-1,14,TRBV19,NA,TGTGCCAGCGCGGGACTAGCGGAAGACAATGAGCAGTTCTTC,CASAGLAEDNEQFF
NA,TRBJ2-7,14,TRBV7-8,NA,TGTGCCAGCAGCCGACTAGACCGAACCTACGAGCAGTACTTC,CASSRLDRTYEQYF
NA,TRBJ2-2,16,TRBV28,once,TGTGCCAGCAGTTCGGGACAAGTAGCGAACACCGGGGAGCTGTTTTTT,CASSSGQVANTGELFF
NA,TRBJ2-3,11,TRBV19,NA,TGTGCCAGTAGTCACACAGATACGCAGTATTTT,CASSHTDTQYF
TRBD1,TRBJ2-1,18,TRBV9,NA,TGTGCCAGCAGCGTAGGTATCCCCAGAAAGACAGGGTACAATGAGCAGTTCTTC,CASSVGIPRKTGYNEQFF
TRBD1,TRBJ1-5,16,TRBV7-8,once,TGTGCCAGCAGCTTAATGCGGGGACAGTTGGCTGAGCCCCAGCATTTT,CASSLMRGQLAEPQHF
TRBD2,TRBJ2-5,15,TRBV5-4,NA,TGTGCCAGCAGCGAGGGACTAGCGAGACAAGAGACCCAGTACTTC,CASSEGLARQETQYF
NA,TRBJ1-5,13,TRBV6-6,NA,TGTGCCAGCCGAGACAATAGCAATCAGCCCCAGCATTTT,CASRDNSNQPQHF
NA,TRBJ2-2,15,TRBV5-4,NA,TGTGCCAGCAGGCGGGACCACACGAACACCGGGGAGCTGTTTTTT,CASRRDHTNTGELFF
TRBD1,TRBJ1-6,15,TRBV19,NA,TGTGCCAGTAGTTCCCGACAGGGAGATTGGTCACCCCTCCACTTT,CASSSRQGDWSPLHF
NA,TRBJ2-3,13,TRBV24-1,NA,TGTGCCACCAGTGAGGTAGGACTGATAACGCAGTATTTT,CATSEVGLITQYF
NA,TRBJ2-2,15,TRBV9,NA,TGTGCCAGCAGCGTGGCGGTGGGTGTCACCGGGGAGCTGTTTTTT,CASSVAVGVTGELFF
TRBD2,TRBJ2-1,15,TRBV5-1,NA,TGCGCCAGCAGCTTGGGAGCGGGAGGGCAAGGTGAGCAGTTCTTC,CASSLGAGGQGEQFF
TRBD2,TRBJ2-1,19,TRBV4-1,NA,TGCGCCAGCAGCCAACAACCCGACCTCTTAGCGGGCACTAACAATGAGCAGTTCTTC,CASSQQPDLLAGTNNEQFF
TRBD2,TRBJ2-3,17,TRBV11-2,once,TGTGCCAGCAGCTCTGGACTAGCGGGAGGTTACGCAGATACGCAGTATTTT,CASSSGLAGGYADTQYF
TRBD1,TRBJ1-5,13,TRBV10-1,NA,TGCGCCAGCAGTGGACAGGGGGATCAGCCCCAGCATTTT,CASSGQGDQPQHF
NA,TRBJ2-7,15,TRBV10-3,NA,TGTGCCATCAGTGAGTTCCAGGGCGGCTCCTACGAGCAGTACTTC,CAISEFQGGSYEQYF
TRBD2,TRBJ2-5,16,TRBV6-2/TRBV6-3,NA,TGTGCCAGCAGTTACTCTCCCCGACTAGCGGAAGAGACCCAGTACTTC,CASSYSPRLAEETQYF
TRBD1,TRBJ2-7,15,TRBV9,NA,TGTGCCAGCAGCGTAGGGACAGGGGGCGCTTACGAGCAGTACTTC,CASSVGTGGAYEQYF
TRBD1,TRBJ1-4,18,TRBV19,NA,TGTGCCAGTAGTAAAGAAAGACAGGGGGGATCACGTAATGAAAAACTGTTTTTT,CASSKERQGGSRNEKLFF